This TCR beta chain was found in a study of blood T cell repertoires in COVID-19. Original processing methods: Using reference gene primer amplification, nucleated cell counts were estimated. This table comes from immunoSEQ multiplex PCR, and its TCRdb copy is limited to in-frame clones, with some not included. The V and J calls and clone size were taken over from that table, and D and trimming were inferred from the DNA. The sample contains about 140,000 clones, around 84% of which appear only once. The clonotype was recovered from a man aged 55 to 70 with active or convalescent COVID-19. Input material: peripheral blood.

CDR3 loop: CASSPGRTGGMNTQYF. The CDR3 bases are TGTGCCAGCAGCCCGGGCAGGACAGGGGGAATGAATACGCAGTATTTT. The rearrangement links TRBV7-2 to TRBJ2-3, with 10 bases fitting TRBD1. Trimming at V came to 5 bases and at J to 7 bases, leaving 12 bases not matched to a gene. There are 16 residues in the CDR3. CDR1 is SGHTA, CDR2 FQGNSA, per germline.